This T cell receptor (beta chain) comes out of a study of regulatory T cells in long-lasting Graves disease. Trimming cost V 8 bases and J 3 bases, with 14 bases left between them. Germline V lookup: CDR1 MDHEN, CDR2 SYDVKM. The CDR3 runs to 13 residues. This clonotype was seen many times. The time point was: persistent/refractory GD, antithyroid drugs over 5 years with positive TRAb. PBMC RNA served as the TCR library source. CDR3 regions were amplified by Arm-PCR using iRepertoire HTBI primers to build TCR beta libraries. TCRdb reprocessed the multiplex PCR reads via MiXCR and lists one record per CDR3 protein. The sample lists 350,000 to 500,000 distinct CDR3 sequences; around 20% were seen once.

This specimen consisted of peripheral blood mononuclear cells (PBMCs), obtained when the disease was refractory, from a patient treated with antithyroid drugs. This TCR was sampled from a female donor with Graves disease. The chain links TRBV28 to TRBJ2-7; D not resolved. The CDR3 nucleotides read TGTGCCAGCGAACGTGGGGATAACTACGAGCAGTACTTC. It codes for CASERGDNYEQYF.